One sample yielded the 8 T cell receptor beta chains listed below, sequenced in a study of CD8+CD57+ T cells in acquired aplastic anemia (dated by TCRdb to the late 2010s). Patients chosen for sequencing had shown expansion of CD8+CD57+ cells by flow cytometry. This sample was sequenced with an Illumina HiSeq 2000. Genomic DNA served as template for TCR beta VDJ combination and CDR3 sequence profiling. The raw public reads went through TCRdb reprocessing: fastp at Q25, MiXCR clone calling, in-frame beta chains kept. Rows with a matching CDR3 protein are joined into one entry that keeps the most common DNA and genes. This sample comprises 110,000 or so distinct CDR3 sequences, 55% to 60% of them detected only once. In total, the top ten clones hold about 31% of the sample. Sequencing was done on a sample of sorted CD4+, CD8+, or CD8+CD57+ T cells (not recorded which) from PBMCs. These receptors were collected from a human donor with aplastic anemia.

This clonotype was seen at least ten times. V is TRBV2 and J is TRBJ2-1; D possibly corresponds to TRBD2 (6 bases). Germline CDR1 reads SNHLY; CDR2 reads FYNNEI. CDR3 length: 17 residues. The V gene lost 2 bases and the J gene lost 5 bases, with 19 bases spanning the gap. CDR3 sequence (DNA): TGTGCCAGCAGTGAATTGGGACTCCCCGGGGAGGACAATGAGCAGTTCTTC. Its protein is CASSELGLPGEDNEQFF.

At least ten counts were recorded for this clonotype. Written as DNA, the CDR3 is TGTGCCAGTAGTAAGTTAGATCCCGCCGGCTACACCTTC. Translation gives CASSKLDPAGYTF. The chain is built from TRBV19 and TRBJ1-2; no firm D call. This CDR3 contains 13 residues. The germline V and J ends were trimmed by 4 bases and 8 bases, with 14 bases remaining between them. Per germline, CDR1 LNHDA and CDR2 SQIVND (reference sequence). The full variable domain, with the rest looked up from reference TRBV19 and TRBJ1-2, is DGGITQSPKYLFRKEGQNVTLSCEQNLNHDAMYWYRQDPGQGLRLIYYSQIVNDFQKGDIAEGYSVSREKKESFPLTVTSAQKNPTAFYLCASSKLDPAGYTFGSGTRLTVV.

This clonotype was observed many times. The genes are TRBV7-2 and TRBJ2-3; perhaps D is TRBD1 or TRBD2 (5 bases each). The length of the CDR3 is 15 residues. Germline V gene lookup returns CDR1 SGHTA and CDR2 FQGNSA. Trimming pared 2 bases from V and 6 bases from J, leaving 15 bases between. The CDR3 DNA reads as TGTGCCAGCAGCTTAACTGGGGGATCATCGGATACGCAGTATTTT. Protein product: CASSLTGGSSDTQYF.

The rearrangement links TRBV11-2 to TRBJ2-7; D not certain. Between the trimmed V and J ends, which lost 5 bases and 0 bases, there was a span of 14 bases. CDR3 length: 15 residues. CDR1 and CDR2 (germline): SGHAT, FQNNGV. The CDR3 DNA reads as TGTGCCAGCAGCAAAATTAGGGCGTACTCCTACGAGCAGTACTTC. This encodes CASSKIRAYSYEQYF.

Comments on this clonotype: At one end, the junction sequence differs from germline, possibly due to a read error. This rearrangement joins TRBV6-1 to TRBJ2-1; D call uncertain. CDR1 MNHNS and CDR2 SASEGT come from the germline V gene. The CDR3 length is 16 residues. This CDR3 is CASSEFGLSSYNERFF. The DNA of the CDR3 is TGTGCCAGCAGTGAATTTGGTCTGAGCTCCTACAATGAGCGGTTCTTC.

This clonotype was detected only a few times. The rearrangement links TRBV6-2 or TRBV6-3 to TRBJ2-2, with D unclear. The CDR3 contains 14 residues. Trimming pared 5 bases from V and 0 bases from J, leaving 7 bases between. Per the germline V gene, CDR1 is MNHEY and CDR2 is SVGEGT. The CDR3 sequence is CASSKDPNTGELFF. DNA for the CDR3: TGTGCCAGCAGTAAGGACCCGAACACCGGGGAGCTGTTTTTT.

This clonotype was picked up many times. CDR3 nucleotide sequence: TGTGCCAGCAGTGAAGGAGGGACGCCAACCTACGAGCAGTACTTC. It encodes CASSEGGTPTYEQYF. The chain uses TRBV2 and TRBJ2-7; either TRBD1 or TRBD2 may supply D (5 bases each). The V end lost 1 base, the J end lost 2 bases, and 12 bases lay between the germline ends. This CDR3 spans 15 amino acids. Germline CDR1 is SNHLY and CDR2 is FYNNEI. Full variable domain (rest looked up from reference TRBV2 and TRBJ2-7): EPEVTQTPSHQVTQMGQEVILRCVPISNHLYFYWYRQILGQKVEFLVSFYNNEISEKSEIFDDQFSVERPDGSNFTLKIRSTKLEDSAMYFCASSEGGTPTYEQYFGPGTRLTVT.

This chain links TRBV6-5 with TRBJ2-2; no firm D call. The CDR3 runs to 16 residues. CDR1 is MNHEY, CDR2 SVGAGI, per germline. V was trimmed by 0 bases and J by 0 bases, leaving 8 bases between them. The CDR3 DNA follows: TGTGCCAGCAGTTACTCCCAAAACACGAACACCGGGGAGCTGTTTTTT. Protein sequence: CASSYSQNTNTGELFF.